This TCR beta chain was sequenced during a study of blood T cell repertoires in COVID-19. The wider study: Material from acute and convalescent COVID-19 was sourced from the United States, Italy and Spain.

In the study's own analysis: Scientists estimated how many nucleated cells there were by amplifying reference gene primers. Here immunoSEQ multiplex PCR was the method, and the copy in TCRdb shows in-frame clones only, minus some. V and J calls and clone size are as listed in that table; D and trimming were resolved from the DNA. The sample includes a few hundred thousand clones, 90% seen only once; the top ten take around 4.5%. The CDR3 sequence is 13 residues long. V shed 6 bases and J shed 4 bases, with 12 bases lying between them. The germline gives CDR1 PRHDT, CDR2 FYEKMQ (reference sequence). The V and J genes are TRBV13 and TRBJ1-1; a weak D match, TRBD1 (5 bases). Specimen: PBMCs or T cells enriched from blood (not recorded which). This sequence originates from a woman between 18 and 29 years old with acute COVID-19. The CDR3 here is CASSWGVSTEAFF. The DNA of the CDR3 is TGTGCCAGCAGTTGGGGGGTTAGCACTGAAGCTTTCTTT.